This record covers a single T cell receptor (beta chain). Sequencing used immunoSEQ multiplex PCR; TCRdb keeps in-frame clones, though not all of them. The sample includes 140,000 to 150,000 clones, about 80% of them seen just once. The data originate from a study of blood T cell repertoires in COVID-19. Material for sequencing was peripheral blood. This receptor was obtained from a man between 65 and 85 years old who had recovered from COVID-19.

The CDR3 sequence is CASSLAVNQPQHF. Here the CDR3 DNA reads TGTGCCAGTAGTTTAGCAGTGAATCAGCCCCAGCATTTT. The V call is TRBV19, the J call TRBJ1-5; no definite D call. V was trimmed by 5 bases and J by 4 bases, leaving 9 bases between them. Per the germline V gene, CDR1 is LNHDA and CDR2 is SQIVND (reference sequence). This CDR3 has 13 amino acids.